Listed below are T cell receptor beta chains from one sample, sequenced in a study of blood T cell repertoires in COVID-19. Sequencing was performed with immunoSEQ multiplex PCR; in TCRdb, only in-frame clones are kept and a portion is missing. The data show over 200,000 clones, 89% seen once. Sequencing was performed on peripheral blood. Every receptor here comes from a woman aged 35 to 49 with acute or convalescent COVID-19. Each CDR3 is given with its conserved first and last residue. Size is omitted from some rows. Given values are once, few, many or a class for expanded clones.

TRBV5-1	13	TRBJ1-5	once	CASAINRDQPQHF
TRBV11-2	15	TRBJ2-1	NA	CASSLGRVIYNEQFF
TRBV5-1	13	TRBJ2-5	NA	CASSLDSSETQYF
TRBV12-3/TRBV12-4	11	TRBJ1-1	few	CASSQRTEAFF
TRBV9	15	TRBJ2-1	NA	CASSVEGTRGREQFF
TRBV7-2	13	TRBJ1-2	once	CASSLGTSYGYTF
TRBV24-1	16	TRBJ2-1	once	CATSDPGRSSYNEQFF
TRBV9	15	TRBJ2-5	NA	CASSVVTGGGETQYF
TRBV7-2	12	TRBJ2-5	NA	CASSITGETQYF
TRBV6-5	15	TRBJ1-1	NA	CASRTRTAMNTEAFF
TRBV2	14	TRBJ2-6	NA	CASSGSSGANVLTF
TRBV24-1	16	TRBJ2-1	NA	CATSDRTSGGVNEQFF
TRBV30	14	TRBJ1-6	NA	CAWRAHPGSSPLHF
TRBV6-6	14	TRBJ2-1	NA	CASSSTTSIDEQFF
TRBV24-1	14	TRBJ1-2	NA	CATDDGQGRFGYTF
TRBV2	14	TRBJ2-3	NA	CASLLAGGTDTQYF
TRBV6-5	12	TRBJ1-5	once	CASSRGNQPQHF
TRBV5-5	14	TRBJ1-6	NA	CASSRGGLGSPLHF
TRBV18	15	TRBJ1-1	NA	CASSPPAGARTEAFF
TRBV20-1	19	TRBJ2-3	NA	CSASRGLAGDLRATDTQYF
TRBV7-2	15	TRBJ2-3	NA	CASSSRRGVSDTQYF
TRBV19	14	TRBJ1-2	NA	CASSPSAALYGYTF
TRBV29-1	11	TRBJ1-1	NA	CSVEQGSQAFF
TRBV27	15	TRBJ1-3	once	CASSSRALSGNTIYF
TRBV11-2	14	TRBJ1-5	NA	CASSLSTGNQPQHF
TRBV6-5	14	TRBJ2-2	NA	CASTKTGTNGELFF
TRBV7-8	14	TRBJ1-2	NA	CASSGGHHNYGYTF
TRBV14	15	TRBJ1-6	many	CASSQEGLGSSPLHF
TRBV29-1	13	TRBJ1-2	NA	CSVGFGAGYGYTF
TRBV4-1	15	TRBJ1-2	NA	CASSQTGTGFFGYTF
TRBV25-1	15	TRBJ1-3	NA	CASSDPGNSGNTIYF
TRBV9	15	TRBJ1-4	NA	CASSFGPGDNEKLFF
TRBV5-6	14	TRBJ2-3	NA	CASRLAGGQNTQYF
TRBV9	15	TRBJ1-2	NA	CASSPRDRVPSGYTF
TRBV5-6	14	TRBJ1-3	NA	CASSLGGSGNTIYF
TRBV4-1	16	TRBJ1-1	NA	CASSQGILGMNTEAFF
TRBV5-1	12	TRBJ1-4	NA	CASKGDSEKLFF
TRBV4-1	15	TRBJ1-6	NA	CASSQDRRGGSPLHF
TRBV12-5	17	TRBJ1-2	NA	CASGLQISGTGDRGYTF
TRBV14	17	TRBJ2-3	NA	CASSQVPALMVADTQYF
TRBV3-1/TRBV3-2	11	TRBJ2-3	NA	CASSWTGRQYF
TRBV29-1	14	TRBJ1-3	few	CSVGGDGAGNTIYF
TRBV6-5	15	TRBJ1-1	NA	CATKPGQGRGTEAFF
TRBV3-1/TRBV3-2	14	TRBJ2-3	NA	CASSPFAVADTQYF
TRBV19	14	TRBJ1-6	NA	CASMESSYNSPLHF
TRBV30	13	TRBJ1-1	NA	CAWTLPGNTEAFF
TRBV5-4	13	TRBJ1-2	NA	CASSETANYGYTF
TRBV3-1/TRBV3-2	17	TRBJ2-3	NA	CASSQDGWTSAADTQYF
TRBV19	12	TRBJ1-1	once	CASRIGGIEAFF
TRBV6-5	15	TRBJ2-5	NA	CASSYSNMGQETQYF
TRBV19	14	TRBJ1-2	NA	CASAGTGGAGGYTF
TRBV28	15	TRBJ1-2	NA	CARPTQGNTNYGYTF
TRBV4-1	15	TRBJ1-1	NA	CASSQVTTGGTEAFF
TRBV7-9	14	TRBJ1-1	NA	CASSLQGLHTEAFF
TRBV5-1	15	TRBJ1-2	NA	CASSLGWGTGIGYTF
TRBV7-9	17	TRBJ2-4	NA	CASSPQSGGLAKNIQYF
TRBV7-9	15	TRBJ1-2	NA	CASSFGQGTNYGYTF
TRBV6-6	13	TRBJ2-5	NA	CASTIPGGETQYF
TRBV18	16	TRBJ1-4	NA	CASSFTDSRHNEKLFF
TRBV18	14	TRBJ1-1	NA	CASSPRSGDTEAFF